One and the same sample provided the 19 T cell receptor beta chains below, sequenced in a study of control samples from healthy donors and cancer patients. Some clones are missing from TCRdb's copy, which holds only in-frame ones; the method was immunoSEQ multiplex PCR. The sample carries 78,000 or so clones, nearly 90% recorded once. Sequenced material: blood. The receptors originated from a woman between 45 and 65 years old in good health.

This clone has just one count. V is TRBV5-1 and J is TRBJ2-5; TRBD1 agrees at 9 bases. CDR1 SGHRS and CDR2 YFSETQ come from the germline V gene. CDR3 size: 16 residues. With V trimmed by 2 bases and J by 5 bases, 10 bases remained unmatched. CDR3 bases: TGCGCCAGCAGCTTATCGGGACAGGGTGGTTGGGAGACCCAGTACTTC. Translation: CASSLSGQGGWETQYF.

This clone came up once. The rearrangement uses TRBV5-6 and TRBJ1-2; 7 bases map to TRBD1. This CDR3 region has 15 residues. The V gene end was trimmed by 4 bases and the J gene end by 4 bases; junction bases not matched to a gene: 10. The germline CDR1 and CDR2 sequences are SGHDT and YYEEEE. The DNA for the CDR3 is TGTGCCAGCAGCATCCGGGACAGATTCTTCTATGGCTACACCTTC. As protein: CASSIRDRFFYGYTF.

This clone was counted a single time. The chain is built from TRBV11-2 and TRBJ1-1, with TRBD1 as a possible D gene (6 bases). Trimming cost V 2 bases and J 10 bases, with 17 bases left between them. Germline loops: CDR1 SGHAT, CDR2 FQNNGV. CDR3 length equals 14 residues. The CDR3 bases are TGTGCCAGCAGCTTAACCTCGCCAGGGGAGGGAGCTTTCTTT. Amino acid sequence: CASSLTSPGEGAFF.

The CDR3 loop is CASSYRGHYGYTF. CDR3 sequence (DNA): TGTGCCAGCAGTTACAGGGGTCACTATGGCTACACCTTC. This rearrangement joins TRBV27 to TRBJ1-2; 7 bases line up with TRBD1. This CDR3 is 13 amino acids long. Germline lookup yields CDR1 MNHEY and CDR2 SMNVEV (reference sequence). V lost 4 bases to trimming and J lost 3 bases; unmatched junction nucleotides: 2.

The J gene is TRBJ2-2, the V gene TRBV19; TRBD2 might be the D (6 bases). There are 12 residues in the CDR3. CDR1 is LNHDA, CDR2 SQIVND, per germline (reference sequence). The V end lost 11 bases, the J end lost 7 bases, and 14 bases lay between the germline ends. DNA for the CDR3: TGTGCCGGCGGGGCCCTGGGCGGGGAGCTGTTTTTT. Its protein is CAGGALGGELFF.

The chain couples TRBV4-1 to TRBJ2-3; unclear D gene. V lost 5 bases and J lost 6, with 9 bases in between. Germline loops: CDR1 MGHRA, CDR2 YSYEKL. The CDR3 has 12 residues. The CDR3 bases are TGCGCCAGCAGCGGTGTAGGGGATACGCAGTATTTT. The encoded protein is CASSGVGDTQYF.

The CDR3 nucleotides read TGTGCCAGCAAATTAACGGGACTAGAGGCGCAGTATTTT. This sequence encodes CASKLTGLEAQYF. This chain connects TRBV6-5 to TRBJ2-3; 8 bases map to TRBD2. CDR1 is MNHEY and CDR2 is SVGAGI in the germline V gene. Unmatched junction bases numbered 10, after V lost 7 bases and J lost 10 bases. The CDR3 has 13 amino acids.

The genes are TRBV6-2 or TRBV6-3 and TRBJ1-5; tentative D call: TRBD1 (6 bases). This CDR3 has 14 amino acids. Trimming shortened V by 5 bases and J by 6 bases, and 14 bases separated the two germline ends. Germline CDR1 reads MNHEY; CDR2 reads SVGEGT. The CDR3 protein is CASSPWQGSQPQHF. The CDR3 nucleotides read TGTGCCAGCAGTCCCTGGCAGGGGAGTCAGCCCCAGCATTTT.

This clone was found once. The CDR3 sequence is CASSLVPVNTGELFF. CDR3 bases: TGCGCCAGCAGCTTGGTGCCAGTGAACACCGGGGAGCTGTTTTTT. V gene TRBV5-1 combines with J gene TRBJ2-2; D is uncertain. Germline V gives CDR1 SGHRS, CDR2 YFSETQ. This CDR3 is 15 amino acids long. Trimming took 0 bases from V and 1 from J, leaving 7 bases between them. Full variable domain (remainder filled in from reference TRBV5-1 and TRBJ2-2): KAGVTQTPRYLIKTRGQQVTLSCSPISGHRSVSWYQQTPGQGLQFLFEYFSETQRNKGNFPGRFSGRQFSNSRSEMNVSTLELGDSALYLCASSLVPVNTGELFFGEGSRLTVL.

The chain links TRBV7-9 to TRBJ1-2; D is possibly TRBD1 (5 bases). The CDR3 has 15 amino acids. The ends were cut back, 6 bases at V and 7 bases at J, with 21 bases in the middle. Germline assignment: CDR1 SEHNR and CDR2 FQNEAQ (reference sequence). The CDR3 is CASSRQSGGMAGYTF. The CDR3 region has the DNA TGTGCCAGCAGTCGACAATCGGGGGGGATGGCTGGCTACACCTTC.

DNA for the CDR3: TGCGCCAGCAGCCCGGGGGGACAGGGCTCGTATGGCTACACCTTC. Residues: CASSPGGQGSYGYTF. The chain employs TRBV5-1 and TRBJ1-2; 9 nucleotides align to TRBD1. The trim removed 4 bases at V and 5 bases at J, leaving 9 bases unmatched. Germline V gene data show CDR1 as SGHRS and CDR2 as YFSETQ. This CDR3 comprises 15 residues.

The chain uses TRBV10-2 and TRBJ2-7; maybe TRBD1 (6 bases). The CDR3 runs 14 residues. V was pared by 1 base and J by 5 bases, with 12 bases between. In germline, CDR1 is WSHSY, CDR2 SAAADI. In nucleotides, the CDR3 is TGCGCCAGCAGTGAGTATACACAGGGCCACGAGCAGTACTTC. Encoded protein: CASSEYTQGHEQYF.

This clone was seen just once. The chain is built from TRBV6-6 and TRBJ2-7; 7 nucleotides agree with TRBD1. Germline lookup yields CDR1 MNHNY and CDR2 SVGAGI (reference sequence). J lost 5 bases, V lost 4 bases, and 8 bases had no gene match. CDR3 length: 14 amino acids. The CDR3 region is CASSSRQGSDEQYF. CDR3 in DNA: TGTGCCAGCAGTTCACGACAGGGATCGGACGAGCAGTACTTC.

The table lists this clone with a count of one. The V call is TRBV19, the J call TRBJ1-1; D possibly corresponds to TRBD1 (6 bases). Germline V gene lookup returns CDR1 LNHDA and CDR2 SQIVND (reference sequence). The CDR3 length is 14 residues. Trimming cost V 7 bases and J 0 bases, with 12 bases left between them. The CDR3 spells CASTQQGMNTEAFF. CDR3 nucleotide sequence: TGTGCCAGTACCCAACAGGGAATGAACACTGAAGCTTTCTTT. Full variable domain (rest looked up from reference TRBV19 and TRBJ1-1): DGGITQSPKYLFRKEGQNVTLSCEQNLNHDAMYWYRQDPGQGLRLIYYSQIVNDFQKGDIAEGYSVSREKKESFPLTVTSAQKNPTAFYLCASTQQGMNTEAFFGQGTRLTVV.

The V gene is TRBV3-1 (or the pseudogene TRBV3-2), the J gene TRBJ2-2; D remains ambiguous. The germline V and J ends were trimmed by 6 bases and 7 bases, with 6 bases remaining between them. The germline V gene has CDR1 LGHDT and CDR2 YNNKEL (reference sequence). The CDR3 runs to 11 residues. The CDR3: CASSRVGELFF. In DNA form, the CDR3 reads TGTGCCAGCAGTCGGGTCGGGGAGCTGTTTTTT.

The V and J genes are TRBV4-1 and TRBJ2-7; no firm D call. The CDR3 loop spans 16 amino acids. The germline gives CDR1 MGHRA, CDR2 YSYEKL. Trimming pared 0 bases from V and 2 bases from J, leaving 14 bases between. CDR3 in amino acids: CASSQDGPGYPYEQYF. The CDR3 DNA reads TGCGCCAGCAGCCAAGACGGACCGGGCTATCCCTACGAGCAGTACTTC.

The chain recombines TRBV6-5 with TRBJ2-1; 7 bases map to TRBD1. The J segment lost 8 bases and the V segment lost 4 bases, leaving 11 bases of the junction unmatched. The CDR3 totals 15 residues. Germline V gene lookup returns CDR1 MNHEY and CDR2 SVGAGI. This CDR3 reads CASSSGIQGTDEQFF. The CDR3 DNA reads TGTGCCAGCAGTTCCGGGATACAGGGGACCGATGAGCAGTTCTTC.

This chain uses TRBV7-7 with TRBJ2-2, with a tentative D call TRBD2 (5 bases). Germline CDR1 SSHAT, CDR2 FNYEAQ (reference sequence). V was cut by 8 bases and J by 4 bases, with 14 bases left in between. This CDR3 region has 14 residues. In DNA form, the CDR3 reads TGTGCCAGCTCCCCATTTGGAGGCACCGGGGAGCTGTTTTTT. This encodes CASSPFGGTGELFF.

This chain joins TRBV4-1 and TRBJ1-1, with D possibly being TRBD1 (5 bases). The CDR3 has 17 amino acids. Looked up from germline, CDR1 is MGHRA and CDR2 is YSYEKL. V dropped 0 bases and J dropped 0 bases, with 14 bases sitting between them. The CDR3 sequence is CASSQDRGNSLNTEAFF. CDR3 DNA sequence: TGCGCCAGCAGCCAAGATCGGGGGAACAGCCTGAACACTGAAGCTTTCTTT.